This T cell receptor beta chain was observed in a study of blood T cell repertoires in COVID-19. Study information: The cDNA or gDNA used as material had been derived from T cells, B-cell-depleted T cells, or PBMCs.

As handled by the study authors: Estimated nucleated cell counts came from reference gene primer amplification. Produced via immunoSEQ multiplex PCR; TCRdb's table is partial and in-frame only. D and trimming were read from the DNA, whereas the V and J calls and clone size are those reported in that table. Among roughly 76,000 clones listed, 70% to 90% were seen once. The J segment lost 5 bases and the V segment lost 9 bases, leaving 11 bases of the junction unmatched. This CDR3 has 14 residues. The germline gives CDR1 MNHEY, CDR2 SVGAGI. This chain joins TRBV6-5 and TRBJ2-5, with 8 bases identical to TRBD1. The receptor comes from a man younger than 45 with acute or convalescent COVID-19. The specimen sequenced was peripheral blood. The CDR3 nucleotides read TGTGCCAGTACTGACAGGGGCGCCATGGAGACCCAGTACTTC. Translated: CASTDRGAMETQYF.